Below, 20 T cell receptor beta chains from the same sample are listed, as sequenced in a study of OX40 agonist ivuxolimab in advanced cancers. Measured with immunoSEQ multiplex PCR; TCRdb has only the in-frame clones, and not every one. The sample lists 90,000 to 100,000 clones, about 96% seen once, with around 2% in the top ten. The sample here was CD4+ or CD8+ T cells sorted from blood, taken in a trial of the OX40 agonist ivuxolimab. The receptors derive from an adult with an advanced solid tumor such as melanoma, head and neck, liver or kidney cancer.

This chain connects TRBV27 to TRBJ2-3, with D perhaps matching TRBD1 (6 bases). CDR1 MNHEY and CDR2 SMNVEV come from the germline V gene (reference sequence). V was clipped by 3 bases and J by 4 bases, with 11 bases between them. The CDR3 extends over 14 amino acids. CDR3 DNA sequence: TGTGCCAGCAGTTTGGCAGGGGTGGCAGATACGCAGTATTTT. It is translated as CASSLAGVADTQYF.

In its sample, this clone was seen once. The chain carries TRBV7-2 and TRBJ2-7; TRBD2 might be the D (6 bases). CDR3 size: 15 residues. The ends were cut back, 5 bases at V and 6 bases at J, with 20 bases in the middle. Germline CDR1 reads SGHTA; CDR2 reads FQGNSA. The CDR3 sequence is CASSPMTGDLTEQYF. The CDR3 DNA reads TGTGCCAGCAGCCCAATGACGGGAGATCTCACCGAGCAGTACTTC.

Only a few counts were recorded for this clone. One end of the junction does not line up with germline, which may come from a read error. The chain's CDR3 is CASSFGSGPYGCTF. As DNA, the CDR3 is TGTGCCAGCAGTTTCGGCTCCGGCCCCTATGGCTGCACCTTC. V gene TRBV28 combines with J gene TRBJ1-2; the D is unclear. The germline V gene has CDR1 MDHEN and CDR2 SYDVKM. The CDR3 totals 14 residues.

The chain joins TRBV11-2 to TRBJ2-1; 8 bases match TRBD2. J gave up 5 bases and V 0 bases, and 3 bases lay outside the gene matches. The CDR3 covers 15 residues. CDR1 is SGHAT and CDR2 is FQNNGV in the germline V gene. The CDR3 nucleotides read TGTGCCAGCAGCTTAGACGGGGGGGCACACAATGAGCAGTTCTTC. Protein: CASSLDGGAHNEQFF. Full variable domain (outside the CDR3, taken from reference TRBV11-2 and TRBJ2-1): EAGVAQSPRYKIIEKRQSVAFWCNPISGHATLYWYQQILGQGPKLLIQFQNNGVVDDSQLPKDRFSAERLKGVDSTLKIQPAKLEDSAVYLCASSLDGGAHNEQFFGPGTRLTVL.

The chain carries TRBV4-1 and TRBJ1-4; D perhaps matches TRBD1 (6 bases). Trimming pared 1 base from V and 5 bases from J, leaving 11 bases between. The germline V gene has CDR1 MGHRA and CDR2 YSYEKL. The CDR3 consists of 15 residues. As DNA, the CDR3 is TGCGCCAGCAGCCAAGCTGGGGGCGCGAATGAAAAACTGTTTTTT. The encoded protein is CASSQAGGANEKLFF.

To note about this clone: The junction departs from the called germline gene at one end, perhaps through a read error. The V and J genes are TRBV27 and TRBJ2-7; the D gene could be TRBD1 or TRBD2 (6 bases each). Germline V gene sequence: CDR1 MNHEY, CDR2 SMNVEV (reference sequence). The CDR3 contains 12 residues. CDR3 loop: CAAGQGSYEQYF. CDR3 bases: TGCGCTGCGGGACAAGGGAGTTACGAGCAGTACTTC.

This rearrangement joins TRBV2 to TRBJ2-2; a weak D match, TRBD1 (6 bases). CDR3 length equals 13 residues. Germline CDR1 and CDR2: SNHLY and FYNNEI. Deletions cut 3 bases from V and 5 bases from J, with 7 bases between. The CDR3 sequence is CASSDGQTGELFF. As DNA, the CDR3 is TGTGCCAGCAGTGATGGACAGACCGGGGAGCTGTTTTTT.

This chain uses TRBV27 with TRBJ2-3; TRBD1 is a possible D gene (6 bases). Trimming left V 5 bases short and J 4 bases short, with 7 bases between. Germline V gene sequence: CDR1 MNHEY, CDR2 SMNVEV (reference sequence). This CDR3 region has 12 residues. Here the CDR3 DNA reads TGTGCCAGCAGTCACAGGGCAGATACGCAGTATTTT. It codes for CASSHRADTQYF.

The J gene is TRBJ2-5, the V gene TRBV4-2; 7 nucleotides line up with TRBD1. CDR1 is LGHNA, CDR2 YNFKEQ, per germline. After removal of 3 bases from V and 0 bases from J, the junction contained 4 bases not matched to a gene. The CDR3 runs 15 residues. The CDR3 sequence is CASSQVQGDQETQYF. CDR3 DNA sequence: TGTGCCAGCAGCCAGGTCCAGGGGGACCAAGAGACCCAGTACTTC.

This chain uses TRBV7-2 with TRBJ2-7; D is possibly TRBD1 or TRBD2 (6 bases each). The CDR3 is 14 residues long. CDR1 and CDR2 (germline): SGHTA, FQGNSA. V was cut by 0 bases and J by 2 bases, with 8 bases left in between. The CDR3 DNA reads TGTGCCAGCAGCTTAGCGGGGGGCGCCTACGAGCAGTACTTC. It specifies CASSLAGGAYEQYF.

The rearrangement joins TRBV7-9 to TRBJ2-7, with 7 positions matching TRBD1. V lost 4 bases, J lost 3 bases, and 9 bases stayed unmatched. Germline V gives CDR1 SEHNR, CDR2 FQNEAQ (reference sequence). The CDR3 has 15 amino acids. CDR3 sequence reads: CASSSRQGINYEQYF. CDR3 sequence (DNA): TGTGCCAGCAGCTCGCGACAGGGAATAAACTACGAGCAGTACTTC.

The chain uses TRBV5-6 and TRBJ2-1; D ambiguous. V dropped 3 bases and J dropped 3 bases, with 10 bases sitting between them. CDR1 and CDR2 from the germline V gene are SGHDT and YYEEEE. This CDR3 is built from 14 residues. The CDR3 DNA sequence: TGTGCCAGCAGCTCCCTTGCTCGCTACAATGAGCAGTTCTTC. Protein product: CASSSLARYNEQFF.

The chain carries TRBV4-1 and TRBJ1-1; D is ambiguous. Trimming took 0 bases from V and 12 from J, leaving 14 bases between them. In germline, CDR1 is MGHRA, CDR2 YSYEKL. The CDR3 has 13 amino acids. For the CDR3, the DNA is TGCGCCAGCAGCCAAGACACCCCCGACCTCCCTTTCTTT. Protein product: CASSQDTPDLPFF.

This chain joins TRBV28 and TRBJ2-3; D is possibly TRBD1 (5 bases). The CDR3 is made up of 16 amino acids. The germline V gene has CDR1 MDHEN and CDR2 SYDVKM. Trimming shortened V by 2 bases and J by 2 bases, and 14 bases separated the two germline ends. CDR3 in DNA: TGTGCCAGCAGTTTAGAAGGGGATGGCCTCACAGATACGCAGTATTTT. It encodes CASSLEGDGLTDTQYF. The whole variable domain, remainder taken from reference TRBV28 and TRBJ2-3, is DVKVTQSSRYLVKRTGEKVFLECVQDMDHENMFWYRQDPGLGLRLIYFSYDVKMKEKGDIPEGYSVSREKKERFSLILESASTNQTSMYLCASSLEGDGLTDTQYFGPGTRLTVL.

In DNA form, the CDR3 reads TGTGCCAGCAGCCCCGGGGAGAATCAGCCCCAGCATTTT. Its protein product is CASSPGENQPQHF. The chain uses TRBV5-8 and TRBJ1-5; D is ambiguous. The CDR3 runs 13 residues. In germline, CDR1 is SGHTS, CDR2 YDEGEE. V lost 4 bases and J lost 4, with 9 bases in between.

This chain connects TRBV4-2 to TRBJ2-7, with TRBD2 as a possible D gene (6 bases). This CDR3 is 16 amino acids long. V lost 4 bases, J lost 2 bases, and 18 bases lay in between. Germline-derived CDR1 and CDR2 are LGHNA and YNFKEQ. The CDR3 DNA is TGTGCCAGCAGCCCCATTCCCGGGAGTAAAACCTACGAGCAGTACTTC. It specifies CASSPIPGSKTYEQYF.

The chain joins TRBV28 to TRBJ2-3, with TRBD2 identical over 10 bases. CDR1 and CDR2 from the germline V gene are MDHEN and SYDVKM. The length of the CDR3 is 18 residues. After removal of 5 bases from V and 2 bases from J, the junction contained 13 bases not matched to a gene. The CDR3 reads CASSTRLSSGGATDTQYF. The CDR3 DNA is TGTGCCAGCAGTACCCGTTTGTCTAGCGGGGGAGCCACAGATACGCAGTATTTT.

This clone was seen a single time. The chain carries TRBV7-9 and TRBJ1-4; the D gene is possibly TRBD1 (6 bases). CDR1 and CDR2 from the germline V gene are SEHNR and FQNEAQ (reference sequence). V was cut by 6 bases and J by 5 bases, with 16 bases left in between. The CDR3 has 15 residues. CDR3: CASRQPGTLNEKLFF. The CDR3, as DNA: TGTGCCAGCAGACAACCCGGGACATTGAATGAAAAACTGTTTTTT.

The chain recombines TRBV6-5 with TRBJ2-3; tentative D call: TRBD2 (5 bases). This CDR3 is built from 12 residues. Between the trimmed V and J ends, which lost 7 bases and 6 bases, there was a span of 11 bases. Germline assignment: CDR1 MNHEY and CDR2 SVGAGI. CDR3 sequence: CASTVEGDTQYF. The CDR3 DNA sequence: TGTGCCAGCACCGTAGAGGGTGATACGCAGTATTTT.

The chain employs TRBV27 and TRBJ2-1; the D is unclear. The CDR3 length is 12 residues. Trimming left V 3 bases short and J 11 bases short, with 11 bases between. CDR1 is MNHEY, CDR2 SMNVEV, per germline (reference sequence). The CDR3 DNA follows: TGTGCCAGCAGTTTCCCATTTAGTCAGCAGTTCTTC. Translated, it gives CASSFPFSQQFF.